A selection of T cell receptor beta chains follows, all from one sample in a study of cytomegalovirus exposure and HLA in healthy donors. Using immunoSEQ multiplex PCR, the repertoire was profiled, and TCRdb retains in-frame clones only, with some absent. This repertoire shows 150,000 to 200,000 clones, about 81% found once; its top ten account for about 2.2%. Material: PBMCs. Receptors were obtained from a woman aged 30 to 39 in good health and CMV-seronegative. CDR3s include the opening cysteine and the closing phenylalanine or tryptophan. D genes are given only for firm matches. Clone size is given for some rows only: seen once, a few or many times, or a class if the clone is expanded.

D,size,J,V,DNA,CDR3
TRBD1,-,TRBJ2-5,TRBV28,TGTGCCAGCAGCTTTGCCGGACAGGCGTACCAAGAGACCCAGTACTTC,CASSFAGQAYQETQYF
-,few,TRBJ2-7,TRBV4-3,TGCGCCAGCAGCCAAGATCGGGGGATTAGCTACGAGCAGTACTTC,CASSQDRGISYEQYF
TRBD2,few,TRBJ2-7,TRBV13,TGTGCCAGCAGCCCACCCTTACCAGCGGGGGCCTACGAGCAGTACTTC,CASSPPLPAGAYEQYF
TRBD2,few,TRBJ2-5,TRBV28,TGTGCCAGCAGTTTGAGGAGAGCGGGAGGGAGGGAGACCCAGTACTTC,CASSLRRAGGRETQYF
-,-,TRBJ1-3,TRBV7-2,TGTGCCAGCAGCTTGGCCCTAGGTGGAAACACCATATATTTT,CASSLALGGNTIYF
-,-,TRBJ1-1,TRBV19,TGTGCCGGAGGCCGCGGGCCGGGGACTGAAGCTTTCTTT,CAGGRGPGTEAFF
TRBD1,-,TRBJ2-1,TRBV28,TGTGCCAGCAGTTTATCGGGACAGACTTACAATGAGCAGTTCTTC,CASSLSGQTYNEQFF
-,-,TRBJ2-7,TRBV2,TGTGCCAGCAGTGATCCCGGGACAAGAGCCTACGAGCAGTACTTC,CASSDPGTRAYEQYF
TRBD2,-,TRBJ2-6,TRBV19,TGTGCCAGTAGCCCGAAACGGGGGGGCCTTGGGGGGGCCAACGTCCTGACTTTC,CASSPKRGGLGGANVLTF
-,-,TRBJ2-3,TRBV9,TGTGCCAGCAGCGTATCCCCAGGGGGCACAGATACGCAGTATTTT,CASSVSPGGTDTQYF
-,few,TRBJ2-7,TRBV7-2,TGTGCCAGCACATCCGGGACTTACTCCTACGAGCAGTACTTC,CASTSGTYSYEQYF
-,few,TRBJ1-1,TRBV20-1,TGCAGTGCCATAAAACAGTACGAAGCTTTCTTT,CSAIKQYEAFF
-,-,TRBJ2-5,TRBV11-2,TGTGCCAGCAGCTTAGGGGTGCTGGGGAGCGGAGCTGGGGAGACCCAGTACTTC,CASSLGVLGSGAGETQYF
TRBD1,-,TRBJ2-1,TRBV6-6,TGTGCCAGCAGTTACTCTGGACAGGGTGTCGATGAGCAGTTCTTC,CASSYSGQGVDEQFF
-,-,TRBJ2-7,TRBV6-6,TGTGCCAGCGCACAATCTTACGAGCAGTACTTC,CASAQSYEQYF
-,once,TRBJ2-2,TRBV11-2,TGTGCCAGCAGCTTGGCTAGCCCTTACGCCGGGGAGCTGTTTTTT,CASSLASPYAGELFF
TRBD2,-,TRBJ2-7,TRBV9,TGTGCCAGCAGCGCAAAAGCGGGAGGCGACGAGCAGTACTTC,CASSAKAGGDEQYF
TRBD1,-,TRBJ1-2,TRBV7-2,TGTGCCAGCAGCTTCCCCCCAGGGGGCCTTAACTATGGCTACACCTTC,CASSFPPGGLNYGYTF
TRBD1,-,TRBJ1-5,TRBV10-3,TGTGCCGTCGCGACAGGGGAAGATCAGCCCCAGCATTTT,CAVATGEDQPQHF
TRBD1,-,TRBJ1-2,TRBV11-1,TGTGCCAGCAGCGCCTCTCGACAGGGCTATGGCTACACCTTC,CASSASRQGYGYTF
TRBD1,few,TRBJ2-7,TRBV11-2,TGTGCCAGCAGCTCCAGCGTAGGGACAGGGATTATCTACGAGCAGTACTTC,CASSSSVGTGIIYEQYF
TRBD1,-,TRBJ2-7,TRBV9,TGTGCCAGCAGCGTAGGAGGGGGACAGAGTTCCTACGAGCAGTACTTC,CASSVGGGQSSYEQYF
-,-,TRBJ2-7,TRBV30,TGTGCCTGGAGTGTACGGGATTACGAGCAGTACTTC,CAWSVRDYEQYF
TRBD2,-,TRBJ2-2,TRBV9,TGTGCCAGCAGCCCTCCCGGGACTAGCGGGATAACCGGGGAGCTGTTTTTT,CASSPPGTSGITGELFF
-,-,TRBJ1-3,TRBV18,TGTGCCAGCTCACCGACATATAATGGAAACACCATATATTTT,CASSPTYNGNTIYF
-,-,TRBJ2-7,TRBV19,TGTGCCAGTAGTATTAACGGGGGCTACGAGCAGTACTTC,CASSINGGYEQYF
-,-,TRBJ1-6,TRBV4-1,TGCGCCAGCAGCCAAGAAGTCACGGGATCCTATAATTCACCCCTCCACTTT,CASSQEVTGSYNSPLHF
-,few,TRBJ2-1,TRBV7-9,TGTGCCAGCAGCCCGACTAGATCCAATGAGCAGTTCTTC,CASSPTRSNEQFF
-,few,TRBJ2-1,TRBV11-2,TGTGCCAGCAGCTTAAGGACAAGCTACAATGAGCAGTTCTTC,CASSLRTSYNEQFF
TRBD1,-,TRBJ1-5,TRBV19,TGTGCCAGTAGTCCACAGGGGAGCAATCAGCCCCAGCATTTT,CASSPQGSNQPQHF
TRBD1,-,TRBJ2-5,TRBV4-2,TGTGCCAGCAGCCCGGGACAGGGTAAAGAGACCCAGTACTTC,CASSPGQGKETQYF
-,-,TRBJ2-6,TRBV28,TGTGCCAGCAGTTCCCCAGGGGTAAGGGCCAACGTCCTGACTTTC,CASSSPGVRANVLTF
-,-,TRBJ1-1,TRBV10-3,TGTGCCATCAGTGACTTACAGGGGAACACTGAAGCTTTCTTT,CAISDLQGNTEAFF
-,-,TRBJ2-6,TRBV4-1,TGCGCCAGCAGCCAAGATTTAAACCAGGCATCTCTGTCTGGGGCCAACGTCCTGACTTTC,CASSQDLNQASLSGANVLTF
TRBD1,-,TRBJ1-5,TRBV7-9,TGTGCCAGCAGCTTAGGGACAGGGGTTCAGCCCCAGCATTTT,CASSLGTGVQPQHF
TRBD1,-,TRBJ2-7,TRBV7-2,TGTGCCAGCAGCCGTCCGGGACAGGGCACCTACGAGCAGTACTTC,CASSRPGQGTYEQYF
-,-,TRBJ2-7,TRBV7-9,TGTGCCAGCAGCCCCCGAGGCAGGGTCGAGCAGTACTTC,CASSPRGRVEQYF
-,-,TRBJ2-7,TRBV6-5,TGTGCCAGCAGTTCTTTGACAGGCTACGAGCAGTACTTC,CASSSLTGYEQYF
-,few,TRBJ2-5,TRBV21-1,TGTGCCAGCAGCAATATTCAGGCAGGTTTGATGGAGACCCAGTACTTC,CASSNIQAGLMETQYF
-,few,TRBJ1-1,TRBV7-7,TGTGCTAGCAGCCTGGCGACGGGCACTGAAGCTTTCTTT,CASSLATGTEAFF
-,-,TRBJ2-1,TRBV30,TGTGCCTGGAGTACCGGGATGAACAATGAGCAGTTCTTC,CAWSTGMNNEQFF
-,-,TRBJ1-3,TRBV5-1,TGCGCCAGCAGCCCCGCGGACATCACCTCTGGAAACACCATATATTTT,CASSPADITSGNTIYF
-,-,TRBJ1-5,TRBV28,TGTGCCAGCATCACCTATTATAGCAATCAGCCCCAGCATTTT,CASITYYSNQPQHF